These T cell receptor beta chains were read from a single sample in a study of cytomegalovirus exposure and HLA in healthy donors. The data were produced by immunoSEQ multiplex PCR, yet TCRdb's version contains in-frame clones alone and is incomplete. The sample table sets out about 190,000 clones. Sequenced input: PBMCs. The receptors shown here come from a woman in her twenties or thirties in good health and CMV-seropositive. The CDR3 runs from the conserved cysteine through the conserved F or W. Each record gives: D gene, J gene, V gene, CDR3 protein, CDR3 DNA. A D gene is named only where the DNA matches it firmly.

D: -
J: TRBJ1-5
V: TRBV27
CDR3: CASSSDYSNQPQHF
DNA: TGTGCCAGCAGTTCAGATTATAGCAATCAGCCCCAGCATTTT

D: TRBD1
J: TRBJ1-1
V: TRBV18
CDR3: CASSLLDRGRSTEAFF
DNA: TGTGCCAGCTCACTTTTGGACAGGGGGCGCAGCACTGAAGCTTTCTTT

D: -
J: TRBJ1-2
V: TRBV18
CDR3: CASSPGGGANYGYTF
DNA: TGTGCCAGCTCACCAGGCGGGGGCGCAAACTATGGCTACACCTTC

D: TRBD2
J: TRBJ2-1
V: TRBV29-1
CDR3: CSVQGLAEIYNEQFF
DNA: TGCAGCGTTCAGGGACTAGCGGAGATCTACAATGAGCAGTTCTTC

D: TRBD1
J: TRBJ2-5
V: TRBV7-2
CDR3: CASSLAGTEETQYF
DNA: TGTGCCAGCAGCTTAGCCGGGACAGAAGAGACCCAGTACTTC

D: -
J: TRBJ2-1
V: TRBV18
CDR3: CASSPAGRSYNEQFF
DNA: TGTGCCAGCTCACCGGCGGGCAGGTCCTACAATGAGCAGTTCTTC

D: -
J: TRBJ2-1
V: TRBV6-5
CDR3: CASSFQGPAYNEQFF
DNA: TGTGCCAGCAGTTTCCAGGGGCCCGCCTACAATGAGCAGTTCTTC

D: TRBD2
J: TRBJ2-7
V: TRBV7-9
CDR3: CASGSTRAGLHEQYF
DNA: TGTGCCAGCGGATCTACCCGAGCGGGACTCCACGAGCAGTACTTC

D: -
J: TRBJ2-3
V: TRBV6-4
CDR3: CASSEGQNTDTQYF
DNA: TGTGCCAGCAGTGAGGGACAAAACACAGATACGCAGTATTTT

D: -
J: TRBJ1-5
V: TRBV28
CDR3: CASSLLLKPQHF
DNA: TGTGCCAGCAGTCTCTTATTAAAGCCCCAGCATTTT

D: -
J: TRBJ2-3
V: TRBV7-2
CDR3: CASRRTPTDTQYF
DNA: TGTGCCAGCAGACGGACTCCCACAGATACGCAGTATTTT

D: -
J: TRBJ1-4
V: TRBV10-2
CDR3: CATDPWRDEKLFF
DNA: TGCGCCACCGACCCATGGAGGGATGAAAAACTGTTTTTT

D: -
J: TRBJ1-1
V: TRBV6-4
CDR3: CASSEQGSTEAFF
DNA: TGTGCCAGCAGTGAGCAGGGCAGCACTGAAGCTTTCTTT

D: TRBD1
J: TRBJ1-5
V: TRBV19
CDR3: CALSGTGQKQPQHF
DNA: TGTGCCTTGAGTGGGACAGGGCAAAAACAGCCCCAGCATTTT

D: TRBD1
J: TRBJ1-1
V: TRBV2
CDR3: CASSGDRETEAFF
DNA: TGTGCCAGCAGTGGAGACAGGGAGACTGAAGCTTTCTTT

D: -
J: TRBJ2-2
V: TRBV9
CDR3: CASSPHTGFNTGELFF
DNA: TGTGCCAGCAGCCCTCATACAGGGTTTAACACCGGGGAGCTGTTTTTT

D: -
J: TRBJ2-7
V: TRBV7-2
CDR3: CASLRTVTSYEQYF
DNA: TGTGCCAGCCTAAGGACAGTGACCTCCTACGAGCAGTACTTC

D: TRBD2
J: TRBJ2-1
V: TRBV7-2
CDR3: CASRNGGAREQFF
DNA: TGTGCCAGCAGGAACGGGGGGGCAAGGGAGCAGTTCTTC

D: TRBD2
J: TRBJ2-7
V: TRBV6-5
CDR3: CASTPWGGSPYEQYF
DNA: TGTGCCAGCACCCCCTGGGGGGGATCCCCCTACGAGCAGTACTTC

D: TRBD1
J: TRBJ1-5
V: TRBV28
CDR3: CASSLAGTGRGNQPQHF
DNA: TGTGCCAGCAGTCTAGCTGGGACAGGGAGAGGCAATCAGCCCCAGCATTTT

D: TRBD2
J: TRBJ2-3
V: TRBV4-1
CDR3: CASSQVAVRRLAGLLTDTQYF
DNA: TGCGCCAGCAGCCAAGTGGCGGTTAGGAGACTAGCGGGATTATTGACAGATACGCAGTATTTT

D: TRBD2
J: TRBJ2-1
V: TRBV4-1
CDR3: CASSPSLAGGPGQVF
DNA: TGCGCCAGCAGCCCCTCCCTGGCGGGGGGCCCCGGCCAGGTCTTC

D: TRBD1
J: TRBJ2-1
V: TRBV6-5
CDR3: CASSRQGNANEQFF
DNA: TGTGCCAGCAGTCGACAGGGAAACGCCAATGAGCAGTTCTTC

D: -
J: TRBJ2-7
V: TRBV4-1
CDR3: CASSQEPPAGGVGSYEQYF
DNA: TGCGCCAGCAGCCAAGAACCGCCGGCGGGTGGCGTCGGAAGCTACGAGCAGTACTTC

D: TRBD2
J: TRBJ2-3
V: TRBV7-2
CDR3: CASSLNGRGLAGTDTQYF
DNA: TGTGCCAGCAGCTTAAACGGGCGGGGACTAGCGGGAACAGATACGCAGTATTTT

D: -
J: TRBJ1-4
V: TRBV5-1
CDR3: CASSFEGGEKLFF
DNA: TGCGCCAGCAGCTTCGAGGGGGGGGAAAAACTGTTTTTT

D: -
J: TRBJ1-1
V: TRBV19
CDR3: CASRATDMNTEAFF
DNA: TGTGCCAGTAGAGCGACAGATATGAACACTGAAGCTTTCTTT

D: -
J: TRBJ2-2
V: TRBV18
CDR3: CASSPRQEGYTGELFF
DNA: TGTGCCAGCTCACCACGACAAGAGGGATACACCGGGGAGCTGTTTTTT

D: -
J: TRBJ1-1
V: TRBV2
CDR3: CASSGDTEAFF
DNA: TGTGCCAGCAGTGGCGACACTGAAGCTTTCTTT

D: -
J: TRBJ2-1
V: TRBV7-2
CDR3: CASSLGFGRGNEQFF
DNA: TGTGCCAGCAGCTTAGGATTCGGCAGGGGCAATGAGCAGTTCTTC

D: -
J: TRBJ1-1
V: TRBV27
CDR3: CASSSQGNTEAFF
DNA: TGTGCCAGCAGTTCTCAGGGGAACACTGAAGCTTTCTTT

D: TRBD2
J: TRBJ2-2
V: TRBV19
CDR3: CASSMDSGGNTGELFF
DNA: TGTGCCAGTAGTATGGACAGCGGGGGGAACACCGGGGAGCTGTTTTTT

D: TRBD1
J: TRBJ2-7
V: TRBV5-1
CDR3: CASSLRGQGPYEQYF
DNA: TGCGCCAGCAGCTTACGCGGACAGGGCCCCTACGAGCAGTACTTC

D: -
J: TRBJ2-1
V: TRBV7-2
CDR3: CASSLENEQFF
DNA: TGTGCCAGCAGCTTGGAGAATGAGCAGTTCTTC

D: TRBD1
J: TRBJ2-7
V: TRBV15
CDR3: CATSRAQDRGFGEQYF
DNA: TGTGCCACCAGCAGGGCGCAGGACAGGGGGTTTGGCGAGCAGTACTTC

D: TRBD1
J: TRBJ2-1
V: TRBV5-5
CDR3: CASSSTGVSHNEQFF
DNA: TGTGCCAGCAGCTCAACAGGGGTTAGCCACAATGAGCAGTTCTTC

D: -
J: TRBJ1-1
V: TRBV2
CDR3: CASSFSRGSTEAFF
DNA: TGTGCCAGCAGTTTCTCGCGGGGATCGACTGAAGCTTTCTTT